One sample yielded the 11 T cell receptor beta chains listed below, sequenced in a study of T-cell reconstitution after alpha-beta-depleted transplantation in children (dated by TCRdb to the mid-2010s). Library method: PCR. For sequencing, an Illumina HiSeq 2500 was employed. TCR libraries were prepared with molecular barcoding, using unique molecular identifiers to normalize TCRbeta repertoire quantification. TCRdb handled the public reads itself, with Q25 trimming in fastp and clone calling in MiXCR, and kept productive beta chains. Rows are combined by CDR3 protein, so each entry shows the most common genes and DNA. The sample profile shows about 360,000 distinct CDR3 sequences; roughly 13% of them were found once. 3.5% to 4.5% of the sample is taken by the ten largest. Sequencing used PBMCs, obtained from the stem cell graft. These receptors were collected from a human donor who donated a stem cell graft to a child with Fanconi anemia.

This clonotype has more than one count but fewer than ten. This chain's CDR3 is CASNGNSNQPQHF. The CDR3 DNA sequence: TGTGCCAGCAACGGTAATAGCAATCAGCCCCAGCATTTT. The chain carries TRBV12-3 or TRBV12-4 and TRBJ1-5, with D unclear. Trimming left V 7 bases short and J 0 bases short, with 7 bases between. The CDR3 is 13 amino acids.

This clonotype was observed many times. The rearrangement uses TRBV9 and TRBJ2-2, with TRBD2 matching 7 bases. The CDR3 extends over 15 amino acids. CDR1 is SGDLS and CDR2 is YYNGEE in the germline V gene. The ends lost 4 bases at V and 4 bases at J; junction bases unmatched: 7. In DNA form, the CDR3 reads TGTGCCAGCAGCACAGCTAGCGGCCCCACCGGGGAGCTGTTTTTT. This sequence encodes CASSTASGPTGELFF.

This clonotype was counted at least ten times. V gene TRBV5-1 combines with J gene TRBJ2-3, with no clear D. Germline V gene sequence: CDR1 SGHRS, CDR2 YFSETQ. Trimming took off 2 bases at V and 2 bases at J, with 6 bases between the two ends. The CDR3 is made up of 13 amino acids. Here the CDR3 reads CASSLTHTDTQYF. As DNA, the CDR3 is TGCGCCAGCAGCTTAACCCACACAGATACGCAGTATTTT.

The chain links TRBV6-5 to TRBJ1-1; the D gene is possibly TRBD1 (6 bases). Trimming took off 2 bases at V and 5 bases at J, with 12 bases between the two ends. Germline V gives CDR1 MNHEY, CDR2 SVGAGI. The CDR3 loop spans 14 amino acids. The CDR3, as DNA: TGTGCCAGCAGTTACCTACAGGGTGGAACTGAAGCTTTCTTT. It encodes CASSYLQGGTEAFF.

This chain connects TRBV12-5 to TRBJ2-5, with D perhaps matching TRBD2 (6 bases). The V and J ends lost 3 bases and 9 bases respectively, with 14 bases between them. Germline CDR1 is LGHNT and CDR2 is FRNRAP. This CDR3 has 13 amino acids. The CDR3 bases are TGTGCTAGTGGTTTTGGGGAGGAGACCCCCCAGTACTTC. Encoded protein: CASGFGEETPQYF.

The chain uses TRBV20-1 and TRBJ2-5; no definite D call. The CDR3 totals 13 residues. Trimming removed 3 bases at V and 5 bases at J, with 13 bases between. Germline V gene sequence: CDR1 DFQATT, CDR2 SNEGSKA (reference sequence). CDR3 in amino acids: CSASTPPIETQYF. CDR3 in DNA: TGCAGTGCTAGTACTCCACCGATCGAGACCCAGTACTTC.

The chain is built from TRBV20-1 and TRBJ1-2, with 7 positions matching TRBD1. The J segment lost 4 bases and the V segment lost 6 bases, leaving 5 bases of the junction unmatched. The CDR3 has 12 residues. The germline V gene has CDR1 DFQATT and CDR2 SNEGSKA (reference sequence). The DNA of the CDR3 is TGCAGTGCCAAGGGACAGTTCTATGGCTACACCTTC. It encodes CSAKGQFYGYTF.

This clonotype was found many times. This chain joins TRBV5-1 and TRBJ2-6; D not resolved. Per the germline V gene, CDR1 is SGHRS and CDR2 is YFSETQ. The CDR3 covers 17 residues. Trimming pared 6 bases from V and 0 bases from J, leaving 16 bases between. The chain's CDR3 is CASTLRGGDSGANVLTF. The CDR3, as DNA: TGCGCCAGCACGCTGAGAGGTGGAGACTCTGGGGCCAACGTCCTGACTTTC.

The chain has TRBV6-5 and TRBJ1-1, with D perhaps TRBD1 (5 bases). The length of the CDR3 is 15 residues. The V end was cut by 3 bases, the J end by 5 bases, with 16 bases between. Germline V lookup: CDR1 MNHEY, CDR2 SVGAGI. The CDR3 DNA sequence: TGTGCCAGCAGTTATGCGGGGGAGGATGGGACTGAAGCTTTCTTT. Its protein product is CASSYAGEDGTEAFF.

V and J are TRBV11-2 and TRBJ2-6, with 8 bases matching TRBD1. The CDR3 covers 17 residues. Losses at the gene ends were 4 bases for V and 9 bases for J; bases not matched to a gene: 14. CDR1 SGHAT and CDR2 FQNNGV come from the germline V gene. Written as DNA, the CDR3 is TGTGCCAGCAGCTCGGACAGGGTCCTAGTGAGTGGCAACGTCCTGACTTTC. It is translated as CASSSDRVLVSGNVLTF.

V usage is TRBV30 and J usage is TRBJ2-7; a weak D match, TRBD2 (5 bases). The ends were cut back, 7 bases at V and 0 bases at J, with 10 bases in the middle. The CDR3 loop spans 12 amino acids. CDR1 GTSNPN and CDR2 SVGIG come from the germline V gene (reference sequence). CDR3 bases: TGTGCCTCTGGGCGGGTCTCCTACGAGCAGTACTTC. This translates into CASGRVSYEQYF.